A selection of T cell receptor beta chains follows, all from one sample in a study of blood T cell repertoires in COVID-19. Here immunoSEQ multiplex PCR was the method, and the copy in TCRdb shows in-frame clones only, minus some. The sample contains roughly 120,000 clones, around 83% of which appear only once. The sequenced sample was peripheral blood. The receptor set was obtained from a man aged 70-80 years with acute or convalescent COVID-19. Each CDR3 is given with its conserved first and last residue. Each record gives: V gene, D gene, clone size, J gene, CDR3 protein, CDR3 DNA. D genes are given only for firm matches. Some rows have no size entry. The others give once, few or many, or a class for an expanded clone.

V gene: TRBV3-1/TRBV3-2; D gene: NA; clone size: NA; J gene: TRBJ1-1; CDR3 protein: CARSQGGGGNTEAFF; CDR3 DNA: TGTGCCCGCAGCCAAGGCGGGGGGGGGAACACTGAAGCTTTCTTT
V gene: TRBV24-1; D gene: NA; clone size: NA; J gene: TRBJ2-1; CDR3 protein: CATSDLTGTYNEQFF; CDR3 DNA: TGTGCCACCAGTGATTTGACGGGGACCTACAATGAGCAGTTCTTC
V gene: TRBV6-5; D gene: NA; clone size: NA; J gene: TRBJ2-1; CDR3 protein: CASSYGSSYNEQFF; CDR3 DNA: TGTGCCAGCAGTTATGGTAGCTCCTACAATGAGCAGTTCTTC
V gene: TRBV24-1; D gene: TRBD2; clone size: NA; J gene: TRBJ2-3; CDR3 protein: CATSRSGRADTQYF; CDR3 DNA: TGTGCCACCAGCCGCTCCGGGAGGGCAGATACGCAGTATTTT
V gene: TRBV6-5; D gene: TRBD2; clone size: NA; J gene: TRBJ2-5; CDR3 protein: CAGATSGRAETQYF; CDR3 DNA: TGTGCCGGGGCGACTAGCGGGAGGGCAGAGACCCAGTACTTC
V gene: TRBV30; D gene: NA; clone size: NA; J gene: TRBJ2-7; CDR3 protein: CAWSVGPVRYF; CDR3 DNA: TGTGCCTGGAGTGTGGGGCCCGTTCGGTACTTC
V gene: TRBV2; D gene: NA; clone size: once; J gene: TRBJ2-1; CDR3 protein: CASSEGVSTAHEQFF; CDR3 DNA: TGTGCCAGCAGTGAAGGAGTGTCGACAGCACATGAGCAGTTCTTC
V gene: TRBV24-1; D gene: TRBD1; clone size: few; J gene: TRBJ2-7; CDR3 protein: CATSASGTGRTEDEQYF; CDR3 DNA: TGTGCCACCAGCGCCTCCGGGACAGGTCGTACTGAGGACGAGCAGTACTTC
V gene: TRBV19; D gene: TRBD1; clone size: NA; J gene: TRBJ1-1; CDR3 protein: CASSPDRGTEAFF; CDR3 DNA: TGTGCCAGTAGCCCCGACAGGGGAACTGAAGCTTTCTTT
V gene: TRBV29-1; D gene: NA; clone size: NA; J gene: TRBJ2-4; CDR3 protein: CSVTGYREAKNIQYF; CDR3 DNA: TGCAGCGTAACGGGGTATAGGGAGGCCAAAAACATTCAGTACTTC
V gene: TRBV5-1; D gene: NA; clone size: NA; J gene: TRBJ2-2; CDR3 protein: CASFGEAGELFF; CDR3 DNA: TGCGCCAGCTTTGGGGAGGCCGGGGAGCTGTTTTTT
V gene: TRBV11-2; D gene: TRBD1; clone size: NA; J gene: TRBJ1-1; CDR3 protein: CASTLSGQAPFTEAFF; CDR3 DNA: TGTGCCAGCACCCTCTCCGGACAGGCCCCCTTCACTGAAGCTTTCTTT
V gene: TRBV9; D gene: NA; clone size: NA; J gene: TRBJ1-1; CDR3 protein: CASSVGGTNTEAFF; CDR3 DNA: TGTGCCAGCAGCGTGGGGGGGACTAACACTGAAGCTTTCTTT
V gene: TRBV18; D gene: NA; clone size: NA; J gene: TRBJ2-4; CDR3 protein: CASSPPPTLAKNIQYF; CDR3 DNA: TGTGCCAGCTCACCACCGCCTACCCTAGCCAAAAACATTCAGTACTTC
V gene: TRBV28; D gene: TRBD2; clone size: NA; J gene: TRBJ2-1; CDR3 protein: CASSPSGQYNEQFF; CDR3 DNA: TGTGCCAGCAGTCCTAGCGGCCAATACAATGAGCAGTTCTTC
V gene: TRBV6-1; D gene: NA; clone size: NA; J gene: TRBJ1-3; CDR3 protein: CASSVSGVGSGNTIYF; CDR3 DNA: TGTGCCAGCAGTGTAAGCGGGGTTGGTTCTGGAAACACCATATATTTT
V gene: TRBV6-1; D gene: NA; clone size: NA; J gene: TRBJ2-2; CDR3 protein: CASSEGPNTGELFF; CDR3 DNA: TGTGCCAGCAGTGAAGGTCCTAACACCGGGGAGCTGTTTTTT
V gene: TRBV5-1; D gene: NA; clone size: NA; J gene: TRBJ1-3; CDR3 protein: CASSLGYAGQSSGNTIYF; CDR3 DNA: TGCGCCAGCAGCTTGGGGTACGCTGGACAGTCCTCTGGAAACACCATATATTTT
V gene: TRBV27; D gene: NA; clone size: NA; J gene: TRBJ2-1; CDR3 protein: CASSFVDYAYNEQFF; CDR3 DNA: TGTGCCAGCAGTTTTGTGGACTATGCCTACAATGAGCAGTTCTTC
V gene: TRBV6-5; D gene: TRBD1; clone size: NA; J gene: TRBJ1-1; CDR3 protein: CASSYGTELMNTEAFF; CDR3 DNA: TGTGCCAGCAGTTACGGGACAGAACTTATGAACACTGAAGCTTTCTTT
V gene: TRBV18; D gene: NA; clone size: NA; J gene: TRBJ1-1; CDR3 protein: CASSLQGTTEAFF; CDR3 DNA: TGTGCCAGCTCACTACAGGGTACCACTGAAGCTTTCTTT
V gene: TRBV3-1/TRBV3-2; D gene: TRBD1; clone size: NA; J gene: TRBJ2-7; CDR3 protein: CASSQGTGSFSYEQYF; CDR3 DNA: TGTGCCAGCAGCCAGGGGACAGGGAGTTTCTCCTACGAGCAGTACTTC
V gene: TRBV28; D gene: TRBD1; clone size: NA; J gene: TRBJ1-5; CDR3 protein: CASSWGQNQPQHF; CDR3 DNA: TGTGCCAGCAGTTGGGGACAGAATCAGCCCCAGCATTTT
V gene: TRBV28; D gene: NA; clone size: once; J gene: TRBJ1-2; CDR3 protein: CASSLLANYGYTF; CDR3 DNA: TGTGCCAGCAGTTTATTAGCTAACTATGGCTACACCTTC
V gene: TRBV5-4; D gene: NA; clone size: NA; J gene: TRBJ2-3; CDR3 protein: CASSAGESTDTQYF; CDR3 DNA: TGTGCCAGCAGCGCCGGAGAGAGCACAGATACGCAGTATTTT
V gene: TRBV5-1; D gene: TRBD1; clone size: once; J gene: TRBJ2-3; CDR3 protein: CASGKGQGKADTQYF; CDR3 DNA: TGCGCCAGCGGCAAGGGACAGGGCAAGGCAGATACGCAGTATTTT
V gene: TRBV9; D gene: TRBD2; clone size: NA; J gene: TRBJ2-5; CDR3 protein: CASSVAWASGSTVETQYF; CDR3 DNA: TGTGCCAGCAGCGTAGCTTGGGCTAGCGGGAGTACGGTAGAGACCCAGTACTTC
V gene: TRBV28; D gene: TRBD1; clone size: NA; J gene: TRBJ2-2; CDR3 protein: CASSLFTRTGETGELFF; CDR3 DNA: TGTGCCAGCAGTTTATTTACTAGGACAGGGGAGACCGGGGAGCTGTTTTTT
V gene: TRBV5-1; D gene: TRBD2; clone size: NA; J gene: TRBJ2-3; CDR3 protein: CASRVASGSATDTQYF; CDR3 DNA: TGCGCCAGCCGCGTTGCTAGCGGGAGTGCCACAGATACGCAGTATTTT
V gene: TRBV30; D gene: TRBD1; clone size: NA; J gene: TRBJ1-1; CDR3 protein: CAWSVMDREYTEAFF; CDR3 DNA: TGTGCCTGGAGTGTAATGGACAGGGAGTACACTGAAGCTTTCTTT
V gene: TRBV6-5; D gene: TRBD1; clone size: NA; J gene: TRBJ2-5; CDR3 protein: CASRRQGPQETQYF; CDR3 DNA: TGTGCCAGCAGAAGACAGGGGCCACAAGAGACCCAGTACTTC
V gene: TRBV7-9; D gene: NA; clone size: NA; J gene: TRBJ2-3; CDR3 protein: CASSPGSKNTDTQYF; CDR3 DNA: TGTGCCAGCAGCCCGGGATCTAAGAACACAGATACGCAGTATTTT
V gene: TRBV2; D gene: NA; clone size: NA; J gene: TRBJ1-4; CDR3 protein: CASSGGTRGGSEKLFF; CDR3 DNA: TGTGCCAGCAGTGGCGGGACAAGGGGGGGGTCAGAAAAACTGTTTTTT